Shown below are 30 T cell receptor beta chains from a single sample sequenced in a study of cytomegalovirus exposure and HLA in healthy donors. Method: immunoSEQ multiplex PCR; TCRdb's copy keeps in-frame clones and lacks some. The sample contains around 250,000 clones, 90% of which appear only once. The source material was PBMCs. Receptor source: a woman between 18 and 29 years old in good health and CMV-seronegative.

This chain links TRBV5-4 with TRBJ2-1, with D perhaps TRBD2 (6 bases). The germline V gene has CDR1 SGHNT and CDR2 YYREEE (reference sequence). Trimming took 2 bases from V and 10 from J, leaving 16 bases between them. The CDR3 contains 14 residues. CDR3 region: CASSLSTSLWEQFF. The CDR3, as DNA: TGTGCCAGCAGCTTATCAACTAGCCTTTGGGAGCAGTTCTTC. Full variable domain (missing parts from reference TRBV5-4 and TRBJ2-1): ETGVTQSPTHLIKTRGQQVTLRCSSQSGHNTVSWYQQALGQGPQFIFQYYREEENGRGNFPPRFSGLQFPNYSSELNVNALELDDSALYLCASSLSTSLWEQFFGPGTRLTVL.

The CDR3, as DNA: TGTGCCAGCAGCTTAGGTACCTTGACTTATTCACCCCTCCACTTT. It translates to CASSLGTLTYSPLHF. The gene calls are TRBV11-2 and TRBJ1-6; unclear D gene. Between the trimmed V and J ends, which lost 1 base and 8 bases, there was a span of 12 bases. From germline, CDR1 is SGHAT and CDR2 FQNNGV. CDR3 length: 15 amino acids.

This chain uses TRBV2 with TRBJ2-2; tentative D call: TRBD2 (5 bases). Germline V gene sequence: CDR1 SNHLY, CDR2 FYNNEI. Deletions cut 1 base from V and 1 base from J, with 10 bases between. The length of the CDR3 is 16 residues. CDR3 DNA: TGTGCCAGCAGTGAAGAGGACTCGTTGAACACCGGGGAGCTGTTTTTT. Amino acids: CASSEEDSLNTGELFF.

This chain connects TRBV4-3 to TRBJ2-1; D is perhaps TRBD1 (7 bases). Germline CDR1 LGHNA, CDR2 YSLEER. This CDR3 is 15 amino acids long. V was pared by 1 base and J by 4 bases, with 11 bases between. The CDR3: CASSQGRGQYNEQFF. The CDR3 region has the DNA TGCGCCAGCAGCCAAGGGAGGGGGCAGTACAATGAGCAGTTCTTC.

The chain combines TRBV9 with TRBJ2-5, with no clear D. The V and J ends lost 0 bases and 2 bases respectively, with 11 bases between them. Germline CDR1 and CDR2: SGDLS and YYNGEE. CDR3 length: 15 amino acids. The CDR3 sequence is CASSVASMQQETQYF. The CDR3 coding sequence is TGTGCCAGCAGCGTAGCTAGTATGCAACAAGAGACCCAGTACTTC.

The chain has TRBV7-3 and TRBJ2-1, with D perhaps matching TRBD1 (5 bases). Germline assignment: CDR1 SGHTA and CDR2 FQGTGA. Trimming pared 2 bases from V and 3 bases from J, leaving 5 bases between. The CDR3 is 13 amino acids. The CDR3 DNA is TGTGCCAGCAGCTTACAGGGCTACAATGAGCAGTTCTTC. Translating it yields CASSLQGYNEQFF. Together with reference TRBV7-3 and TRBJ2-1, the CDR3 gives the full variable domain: GAGVSQTPSNKVTEKGKYVELRCDPISGHTALYWYRQSLGQGPEFLIYFQGTGAADDSGLPNDRFFAVRPEGSVSTLKIQRTERGDSAVYLCASSLQGYNEQFFGPGTRLTVL.

CDR3 residues: CASSRLAGQETQYF. CDR3 nucleotides: TGTGCCAGCAGTCGACTAGCCGGACAAGAGACCCAGTACTTC. The chain recombines TRBV2 with TRBJ2-5; 7 positions match TRBD2. This CDR3 has 14 amino acids. The ends lost 5 bases at V and 2 bases at J; junction bases unmatched: 5. Germline-derived CDR1 and CDR2 are SNHLY and FYNNEI.

The CDR3 region is CASSLQDFSGNTIYF. The DNA for the CDR3 is TGTGCCAGCAGTTTGCAGGACTTCTCTGGAAACACCATATATTTT. The chain uses TRBV28 and TRBJ1-3; no definite D call. V lost 3 bases, J lost 0 bases, and 9 bases lay in between. This CDR3 has 15 amino acids. Per the germline V gene, CDR1 is MDHEN and CDR2 is SYDVKM. Drawing the rest from reference TRBV28 and TRBJ1-3, the complete variable domain is DVKVTQSSRYLVKRTGEKVFLECVQDMDHENMFWYRQDPGLGLRLIYFSYDVKMKEKGDIPEGYSVSREKKERFSLILESASTNQTSMYLCASSLQDFSGNTIYFGEGSWLTVV.

The CDR3 loop reads CASSLGASGEWETQYF. The CDR3 nucleotides read TGTGCCAGCAGCTTAGGAGCTAGCGGGGAGTGGGAGACCCAGTACTTC. This chain connects TRBV7-2 to TRBJ2-5; 9 nucleotides line up with TRBD2. The CDR3 is made up of 16 amino acids. The germline V gene has CDR1 SGHTA and CDR2 FQGNSA. V gave up 1 base and J gave up 5 bases; unmatched junction bases: 8.

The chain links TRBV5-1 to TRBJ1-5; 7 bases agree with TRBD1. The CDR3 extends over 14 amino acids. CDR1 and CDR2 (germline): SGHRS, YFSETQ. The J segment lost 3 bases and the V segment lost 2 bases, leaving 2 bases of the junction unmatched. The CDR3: CASSFGTDNQPQHF. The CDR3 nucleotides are TGCGCCAGCAGCTTTGGGACAGACAATCAGCCCCAGCATTTT.

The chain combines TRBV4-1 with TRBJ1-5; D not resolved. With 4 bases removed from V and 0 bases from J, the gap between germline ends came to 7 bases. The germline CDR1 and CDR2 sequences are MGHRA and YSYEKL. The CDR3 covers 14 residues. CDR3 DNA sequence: TGCGCCAGCAGCCCTAACTTTAGCAATCAGCCCCAGCATTTT. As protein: CASSPNFSNQPQHF.

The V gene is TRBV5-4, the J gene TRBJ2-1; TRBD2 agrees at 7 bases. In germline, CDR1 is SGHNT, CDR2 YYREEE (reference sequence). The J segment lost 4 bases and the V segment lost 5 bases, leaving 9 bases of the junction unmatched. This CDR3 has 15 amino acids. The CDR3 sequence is CASRSWGGEYNEQFF. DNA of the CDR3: TGTGCCAGCAGGAGTTGGGGGGGGGAGTACAATGAGCAGTTCTTC.

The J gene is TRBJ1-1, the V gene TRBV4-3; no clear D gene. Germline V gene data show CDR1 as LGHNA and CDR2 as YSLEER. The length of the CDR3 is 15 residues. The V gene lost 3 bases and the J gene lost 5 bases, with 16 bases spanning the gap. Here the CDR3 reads CASSQSEEMLTEAFF. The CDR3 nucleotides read TGCGCCAGCAGCCAGTCAGAAGAAATGTTGACTGAAGCTTTCTTT.

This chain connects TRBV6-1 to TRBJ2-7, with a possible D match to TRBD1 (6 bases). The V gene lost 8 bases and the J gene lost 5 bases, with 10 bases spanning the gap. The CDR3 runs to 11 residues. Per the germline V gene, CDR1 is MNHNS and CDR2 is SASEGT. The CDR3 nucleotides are TGTGCCAGCGGCAGGGGACACGAGCAGTACGTC. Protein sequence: CASGRGHEQYV.

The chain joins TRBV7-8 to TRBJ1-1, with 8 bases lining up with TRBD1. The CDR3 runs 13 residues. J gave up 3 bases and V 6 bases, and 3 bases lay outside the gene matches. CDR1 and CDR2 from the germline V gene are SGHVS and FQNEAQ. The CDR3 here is CASRPGGYTEAFF. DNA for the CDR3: TGTGCCAGCAGACCAGGGGGCTACACTGAAGCTTTCTTT.

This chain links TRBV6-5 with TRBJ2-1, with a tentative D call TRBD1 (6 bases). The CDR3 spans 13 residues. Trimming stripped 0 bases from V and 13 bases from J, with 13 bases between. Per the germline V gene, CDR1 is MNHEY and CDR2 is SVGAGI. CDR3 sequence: CASSYSYRDNQFF. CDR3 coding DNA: TGTGCCAGCAGTTACTCTTACCGGGACAATCAGTTCTTC.

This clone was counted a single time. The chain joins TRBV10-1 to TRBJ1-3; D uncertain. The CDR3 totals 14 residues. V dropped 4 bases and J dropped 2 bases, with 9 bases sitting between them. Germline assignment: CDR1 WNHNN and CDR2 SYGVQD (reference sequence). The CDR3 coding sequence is TGCGCCAGCAGTGGACTTCAAACTGGAAACACCATATATTTT. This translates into CASSGLQTGNTIYF.

The CDR3 loop is CASSKKGLAGGPGDNEQFF. CDR3 coding DNA: TGTGCCAGCAGCAAAAAGGGACTAGCGGGGGGGCCGGGGGACAATGAGCAGTTCTTC. V gene TRBV5-6 combines with J gene TRBJ2-1; 16 nucleotides align to TRBD2. There are 19 residues in the CDR3. Germline CDR1 SGHDT, CDR2 YYEEEE. Trimming at V came to 4 bases and at J to 5 bases, leaving 12 bases not matched to a gene.

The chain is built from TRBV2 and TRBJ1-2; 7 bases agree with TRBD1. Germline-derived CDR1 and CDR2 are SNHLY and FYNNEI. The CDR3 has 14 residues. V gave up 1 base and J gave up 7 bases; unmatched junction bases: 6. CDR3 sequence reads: CASSEEGALSGYTF. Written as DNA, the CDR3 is TGTGCCAGCAGTGAAGAGGGGGCCCTTTCTGGCTACACCTTC. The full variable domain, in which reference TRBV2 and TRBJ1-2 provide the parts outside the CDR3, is EPEVTQTPSHQVTQMGQEVILRCVPISNHLYFYWYRQILGQKVEFLVSFYNNEISEKSEIFDDQFSVERPDGSNFTLKIRSTKLEDSAMYFCASSEEGALSGYTFGSGTRLTVV.

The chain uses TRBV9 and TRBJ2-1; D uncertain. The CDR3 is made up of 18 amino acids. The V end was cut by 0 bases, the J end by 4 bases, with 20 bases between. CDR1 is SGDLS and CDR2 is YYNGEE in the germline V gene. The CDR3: CASSVGSAISAPYNEQFF. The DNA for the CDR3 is TGTGCCAGCAGCGTAGGGTCAGCGATCTCGGCACCTTACAATGAGCAGTTCTTC.

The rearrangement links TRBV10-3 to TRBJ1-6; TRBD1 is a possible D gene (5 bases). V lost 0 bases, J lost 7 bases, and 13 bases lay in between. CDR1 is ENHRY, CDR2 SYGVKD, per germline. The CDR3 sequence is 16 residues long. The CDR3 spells CAISESARVGNSPLHF. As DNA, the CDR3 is TGTGCCATCAGTGAGTCCGCCAGGGTAGGGAATTCACCCCTCCACTTT.

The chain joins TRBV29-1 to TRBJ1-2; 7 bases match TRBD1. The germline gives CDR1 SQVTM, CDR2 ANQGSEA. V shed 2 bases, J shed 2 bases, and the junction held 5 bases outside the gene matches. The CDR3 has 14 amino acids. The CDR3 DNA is TGCAGCGTTGAAAGACAGGGTACGAACTATGGCTACACCTTC. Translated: CSVERQGTNYGYTF.

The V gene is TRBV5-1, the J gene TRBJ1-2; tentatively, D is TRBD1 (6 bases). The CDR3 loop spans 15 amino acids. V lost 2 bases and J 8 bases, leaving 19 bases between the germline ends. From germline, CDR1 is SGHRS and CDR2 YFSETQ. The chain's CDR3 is CASSFGRTVITGYTF. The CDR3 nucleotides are TGCGCCAGCAGCTTTGGAAGGACAGTAATAACCGGCTACACCTTC.

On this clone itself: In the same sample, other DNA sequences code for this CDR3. The CDR3 spells CASSYSGSYEQYF. The CDR3, as DNA: TGTGCCAGCAGTTACTCGGGGAGTTACGAGCAGTACTTC. This rearrangement joins TRBV6-5 to TRBJ2-7; maybe TRBD2 (5 bases). Trimming left V 0 bases short and J 4 bases short, with 7 bases between. The CDR3 is made up of 13 amino acids. CDR1 is MNHEY, CDR2 SVGAGI, per germline.

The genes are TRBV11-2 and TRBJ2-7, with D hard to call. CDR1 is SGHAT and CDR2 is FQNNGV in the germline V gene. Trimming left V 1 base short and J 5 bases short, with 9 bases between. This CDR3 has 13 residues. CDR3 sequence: CASSLVRKNEQYF. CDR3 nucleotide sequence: TGTGCCAGCAGCTTAGTGCGGAAGAACGAGCAGTACTTC.

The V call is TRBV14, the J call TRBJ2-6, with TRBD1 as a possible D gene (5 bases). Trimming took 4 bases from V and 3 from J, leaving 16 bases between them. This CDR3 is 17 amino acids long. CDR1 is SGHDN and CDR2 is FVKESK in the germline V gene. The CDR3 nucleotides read TGTGCCAGCAGCCCCTTAGGGGCTCTTATTGGGGCCAACGTCCTGACTTTC. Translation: CASSPLGALIGANVLTF.

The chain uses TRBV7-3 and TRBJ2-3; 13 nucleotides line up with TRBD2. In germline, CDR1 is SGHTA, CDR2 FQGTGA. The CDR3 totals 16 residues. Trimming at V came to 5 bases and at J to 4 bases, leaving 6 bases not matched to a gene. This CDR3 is CASSLRLAGGPDTQYF. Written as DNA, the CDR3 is TGTGCCAGCAGCCTCAGACTAGCGGGGGGCCCAGATACGCAGTATTTT. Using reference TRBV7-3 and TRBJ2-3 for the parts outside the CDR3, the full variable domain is GAGVSQTPSNKVTEKGKYVELRCDPISGHTALYWYRQSLGQGPEFLIYFQGTGAADDSGLPNDRFFAVRPEGSVSTLKIQRTERGDSAVYLCASSLRLAGGPDTQYFGPGTRLTVL.

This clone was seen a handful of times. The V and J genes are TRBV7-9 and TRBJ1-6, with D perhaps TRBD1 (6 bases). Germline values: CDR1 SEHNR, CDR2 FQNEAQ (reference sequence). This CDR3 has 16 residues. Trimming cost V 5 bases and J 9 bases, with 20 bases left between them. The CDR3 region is CASSLDGQTLFSPLHF. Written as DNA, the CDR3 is TGTGCCAGCAGCCTCGATGGACAGACATTGTTTTCACCCCTCCACTTT.

CDR3 nucleotide sequence: TGCGCCAGCAGCTGGGCTCTAGCGGGGGCTAGCAATGAGCAGTTCTTC. It encodes CASSWALAGASNEQFF. This chain uses TRBV5-1 with TRBJ2-1; 10 bases fit TRBD2. Germline V lookup: CDR1 SGHRS, CDR2 YFSETQ. V lost 3 bases, J lost 6 bases, and 9 bases stayed unmatched. The length of the CDR3 is 16 residues.

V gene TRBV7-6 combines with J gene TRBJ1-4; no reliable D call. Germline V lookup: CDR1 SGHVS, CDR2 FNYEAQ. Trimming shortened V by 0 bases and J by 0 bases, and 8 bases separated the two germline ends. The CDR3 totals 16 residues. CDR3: CASSLARPTTNEKLFF. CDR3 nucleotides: TGTGCCAGCAGCTTAGCGCGGCCAACAACTAATGAAAAACTGTTTTTT.